These 19 T cell receptor beta chains were sequenced from one sample in a study of cytomegalovirus exposure and HLA in healthy donors. The data were produced by immunoSEQ multiplex PCR, yet TCRdb's version contains in-frame clones alone and is incomplete. Among about 330,000 clones listed, about 90% were seen once. Material: PBMCs. The receptors were gathered from a woman aged 25 to 39 in good health and CMV-seropositive.

Notes on this clone: Other DNA sequences in this sample translate to the same CDR3. This rearrangement joins TRBV5-4 to TRBJ1-1; 8 bases agree with TRBD1. V was pared by 4 bases and J by 2 bases, with 4 bases of the junction left unmatched. Germline V lookup: CDR1 SGHNT, CDR2 YYREEE (reference sequence). This CDR3 spans 14 amino acids. The CDR3 nucleotides are TGTGCCAGCAGCCAGGGACAGGTCAACACTGAAGCTTTCTTT. Encoded protein: CASSQGQVNTEAFF.

The gene calls are TRBV23-1 and TRBJ2-1; 7 positions agree with TRBD2. TRBV23-1 is annotated as an ORF whose role is uncertain. The CDR3 loop spans 13 amino acids. The CDR3 protein is CDWGGRAGNEQFF. As DNA, the CDR3 is TGCGACTGGGGGGGGAGGGCCGGTAATGAGCAGTTCTTC.

V gene TRBV6-1 combines with J gene TRBJ1-3, with 12 bases identical to TRBD1. This CDR3 spans 15 amino acids. Germline V gene sequence: CDR1 MNHNS, CDR2 SASEGT. V lost 6 bases, J lost 8 bases, and 8 bases stayed unmatched. The chain's CDR3 is CASSTGTGGVDTIYF. The CDR3, as DNA: TGTGCCAGCAGCACCGGGACAGGGGGCGTTGACACCATATATTTT.

This sequence joins TRBV9 and TRBJ1-4; tentatively, D is TRBD1 (5 bases). This CDR3 region has 15 residues. Trimming removed 1 base at V and 10 bases at J, with 17 bases between. Germline V gene data show CDR1 as SGDLS and CDR2 as YYNGEE. Here the CDR3 reads CASSVNPEGPGKLFF. The CDR3 bases are TGTGCCAGCAGCGTAAACCCCGAGGGACCTGGAAAACTGTTTTTT.

J is TRBJ2-1 and V is TRBV5-1, with D tentatively TRBD2 (5 bases). This CDR3 comprises 14 residues. The germline CDR1 and CDR2 sequences are SGHRS and YFSETQ. Trimming pared 1 base from V and 6 bases from J, leaving 11 bases between. This CDR3 reads CASSLKWEINEQFF. The CDR3, as DNA: TGCGCCAGCAGCTTGAAGTGGGAGATCAATGAGCAGTTCTTC. Variable domain in full (rest from reference TRBV5-1 and TRBJ2-1): KAGVTQTPRYLIKTRGQQVTLSCSPISGHRSVSWYQQTPGQGLQFLFEYFSETQRNKGNFPGRFSGRQFSNSRSEMNVSTLELGDSALYLCASSLKWEINEQFFGPGTRLTVL.

The gene calls are TRBV27 and TRBJ2-7; possible D gene TRBD2, 5 bases. The ends were cut back, 4 bases at V and 3 bases at J, with 13 bases in the middle. The CDR3 length is 14 residues. CDR1 is MNHEY and CDR2 is SMNVEV in the germline V gene (reference sequence). This CDR3 is CASSSTEGLYEQYF. Here the CDR3 DNA reads TGTGCCAGCAGTTCGACCGAGGGCCTCTACGAGCAGTACTTC.

This clone appeared a single time. The chain links TRBV27 to TRBJ2-5; 7 bases fit TRBD2. The CDR3 runs 14 residues. Trimming removed 9 bases from V and 1 base from J; junction bases left unmatched: 8. CDR1 is MNHEY, CDR2 SMNVEV, per germline (reference sequence). The CDR3 coding sequence is TGTGCCAGTGGCAAAGGACTAGGCCAAGAGACCCAGTACTTC. The encoded protein is CASGKGLGQETQYF.

This clone was seen only a few times. The CDR3 nucleotides read TGTGCCACCAGCAGTCATCCGGGACAGCAGGATGAAAAACTGTTTTTT. Encoded protein: CATSSHPGQQDEKLFF. This chain connects TRBV15 to TRBJ1-4, with 7 bases fitting TRBD1. From germline, CDR1 is LNHNV and CDR2 YYDKDF (reference sequence). The length of the CDR3 is 16 residues. The V gene end was trimmed by 3 bases and the J gene end by 6 bases; junction bases not matched to a gene: 10. The full variable domain, in which reference TRBV15 and TRBJ1-4 provide the parts outside the CDR3, is DAMVIQNPRYQVTQFGKPVTLSCSQTLNHNVMYWYQQKSSQAPKLLFHYYDKDFNNEADTPDNFQSRRPNTSFCFLDIRSPGLGDTAMYLCATSSHPGQQDEKLFFGSGTQLSVL.

The genes are TRBV13 and TRBJ2-2; unclear D gene. V lost 3 bases and J 1 base, leaving 6 bases between the germline ends. This CDR3 spans 14 amino acids. The germline CDR1 and CDR2 sequences are PRHDT and FYEKMQ (reference sequence). CDR3 residues: CASSFWENTGELFF. The CDR3 DNA reads TGTGCCAGCAGCTTCTGGGAGAACACCGGGGAGCTGTTTTTT.

The chain is built from TRBV5-1 and TRBJ2-5, with D tentatively TRBD2 (6 bases). This CDR3 comprises 15 residues. The ends were cut back, 4 bases at V and 1 base at J, with 14 bases in the middle. Germline V lookup: CDR1 SGHRS, CDR2 YFSETQ. CDR3 protein: CASSPRSAGQETQYF. CDR3 nucleotides: TGCGCCAGCAGCCCACGTTCAGCGGGCCAAGAGACCCAGTACTTC.

The rearrangement joins TRBV13 to TRBJ2-2; maybe TRBD1 (5 bases). Germline V gene lookup returns CDR1 PRHDT and CDR2 FYEKMQ (reference sequence). The CDR3 spans 17 residues. V lost 2 bases and J 5 bases, leaving 18 bases between the germline ends. The chain's CDR3 is CASSLPQGVVGTGELFF. In DNA form, the CDR3 reads TGTGCCAGCAGCTTACCCCAAGGGGTAGTTGGGACCGGGGAGCTGTTTTTT.

The table lists this clone with a count of one. The CDR3 spells CAWADLRKLFF. The CDR3 bases are TGTGCCTGGGCGGACCTCCGAAAACTGTTTTTT. The chain links TRBV30 to TRBJ1-4; no clear D gene. CDR1 is GTSNPN and CDR2 is SVGIG in the germline V gene (reference sequence). V was trimmed by 5 bases and J by 10 bases, leaving 11 bases between them. This CDR3 has 11 amino acids.

The CDR3 loop is CASSLTRVTEAFF. The DNA of the CDR3 is TGTGCCAGCAGCTTGACGAGGGTCACTGAAGCTTTCTTT. The chain has TRBV11-3 and TRBJ1-1; D gene uncertain. The CDR3 runs 13 residues. Trimming stripped 3 bases from V and 4 bases from J, with 9 bases between. Germline values: CDR1 SGHNT, CDR2 YENEEA.

This clone was counted a few times. The CDR3 DNA follows: TGCGCCAGCAGCTTGGCCGGGGGACTGCCTAATTCACCCCTCCACTTT. Its translation is CASSLAGGLPNSPLHF. The V call is TRBV5-1, the J call TRBJ1-6, with D possibly matching TRBD1 (5 bases). V shed 0 bases and J shed 6 bases, with 13 bases lying between them. The germline gives CDR1 SGHRS, CDR2 YFSETQ. This CDR3 is built from 16 residues.

The chain joins TRBV28 to TRBJ1-5; 9 nucleotides align to TRBD1. V lost 11 bases and J lost 6; bases outside the gene matches: 5. CDR3 size: 12 residues. Germline V gene lookup returns CDR1 MDHEN and CDR2 SYDVKM. CDR3 residues: CAAGTGIQPQHF. DNA for the CDR3: TGTGCCGCGGGGACAGGGATTCAGCCCCAGCATTTT.

Regarding this clone: One end of the junction fails to match germline, which may point to a read error. The chain employs TRBV5-4 and TRBJ2-2; no definite D call. This CDR3 region has 16 residues. CDR1 SGHNT and CDR2 YYREEE come from the germline V gene (reference sequence). CDR3 DNA sequence: TGTGCCAGCAGCCCCCGTCCAGACACGAACCCCGGGGAGCTGTTTTTT. It translates to CASSPRPDTNPGELFF. The entire variable domain, with the rest obtained from reference TRBV5-4 and TRBJ2-2, is as follows: ETGVTQSPTHLIKTRGQQVTLRCSSQSGHNTVSWYQQALGQGPQFIFQYYREEENGRGNFPPRFSGLQFPNYSSELNVNALELDDSALYLCASSPRPDTNPGELFFGEGSRLTVL.

This chain joins TRBV5-6 and TRBJ2-3, with 7 bases fitting TRBD2. The length of the CDR3 is 16 residues. V lost 2 bases and J lost 0; bases outside the gene matches: 6. Germline assignment: CDR1 SGHDT and CDR2 YYEEEE. CDR3 sequence (DNA): TGTGCCAGCAGCTTTCTGACGCGGGGGAGCACAGATACGCAGTATTTT. It codes for CASSFLTRGSTDTQYF.

V is TRBV7-2 and J is TRBJ2-3, with 7 bases aligning to TRBD2. Germline loops: CDR1 SGHTA, CDR2 FQGNSA. With V trimmed by 7 bases and J by 2 bases, 9 bases remained unmatched. The CDR3 sequence is 15 residues long. The CDR3 spells CASTNRRGTTDTQYF. DNA of the CDR3: TGTGCCAGCACCAATCGGCGGGGGACCACAGATACGCAGTATTTT.

V is TRBV19 and J is TRBJ1-1; D is unclear. V lost 5 bases, J lost 10 bases, and 14 bases lay in between. CDR3 length: 12 residues. Germline V gene data show CDR1 as LNHDA and CDR2 as SQIVND (reference sequence). The chain's CDR3 is CASSPPPGGAFF. Here the CDR3 DNA reads TGTGCCAGTAGTCCCCCGCCCGGTGGAGCTTTCTTT. Using reference TRBV19 and TRBJ1-1 for the parts outside the CDR3, the full variable domain is DGGITQSPKYLFRKEGQNVTLSCEQNLNHDAMYWYRQDPGQGLRLIYYSQIVNDFQKGDIAEGYSVSREKKESFPLTVTSAQKNPTAFYLCASSPPPGGAFFGQGTRLTVV.